A selection of T cell receptor beta chains follows, all from one sample in a study of tumor-infiltrating lymphocytes in primary liver carcinoma. TCRdb itself ran the multiplex PCR reads through MiXCR, one entry per CDR3 protein. The top ten clones hold approximately 21% of a sample with 100,000 or so distinct CDR3 sequences, about four fifths of them seen once. The specimen was liver tumor tissue from sampling region 3. These TCRs come from a man in his forties with primary liver carcinoma and hepatitis B virus infection. CDR3s include the opening cysteine and the closing phenylalanine or tryptophan. A D gene is named only where the DNA matches it firmly. Clone size is not always given. Where it is, it says once, few, many or a class for expanded clones.

CDR3: CAISEAAGAGNQHQQF
DNA: TGTGCCATCAGCGAGGCGGCGGGGGCAGGCAATCAGCACCAGCAGTTT
D: .
V: TRBV4-2
size: .
J: TRBJ1-5

CDR3: CASSQDLTGSYEQYF
DNA: TGCGCCAGCAGCCAAGACCTGACAGGCTCCTACGAGCAGTACTTC
D: .
V: TRBV4-3
size: medium-sized
J: TRBJ2-7

CDR3: CSVGASERPDTQYF
DNA: TGCAGCGTGGGGGCCAGCGAGAGGCCTGATACCCAGTATTTT
D: .
V: TRBV29-1
size: .
J: TRBJ2-3

CDR3: CASSFSVGQETQYF
DNA: TGTGCTAGCAGCTTCAGCGTGGGACAAGAGACACAGTACTTC
D: .
V: TRBV11-2
size: .
J: TRBJ2-5

CDR3: CSVKRGGTGTQYF
DNA: TGCAGCGTTAAGAGAGGGGGCACAGGTACGCAGTATTTT
D: TRBD1
V: TRBV29-1
size: once
J: TRBJ2-3

CDR3: CASSLDERISGNTIYF
DNA: TGTGCCAGCAGTCTTGACGAACGCATCTCTGGAAACACCATATATTTT
D: .
V: TRBV12-3/TRBV12-4
size: .
J: TRBJ1-3

CDR3: CANSSTGLVEQFF
DNA: TGCGCCAACAGCTCGACGGGACTAGTTGAGCAGTTCTTC
D: TRBD2
V: TRBV5-1
size: once
J: TRBJ2-1

CDR3: CASSLYPLGETQYF
DNA: TGTGCCAGCAGCTTATACCCCTTAGGCGAGACCCAGTACTTC
D: .
V: TRBV7-8
size: many
J: TRBJ2-5

CDR3: CASSTVTGWVNNEQFF
DNA: TGTGCCAGCAGTACAGTAACGGGATGGGTAAACAATGAGCAGTTCTTC
D: .
V: TRBV14
size: .
J: TRBJ2-1

CDR3: CSARDLKAAYEQYF
DNA: TGCAGTGCTAGAGACCTCAAGGCGGCCTACGAACAGTACTTC
D: .
V: TRBV20-1
size: .
J: TRBJ2-7

CDR3: CASTAGGSYNEWFF
DNA: TGTGCCAGTACAGCGGGAGGCTCCTACAATGAGTGGTTCTTC
D: TRBD2
V: TRBV25-1
size: .
J: TRBJ2-1

CDR3: CASSPFATSGRAGELFF
DNA: TGTGCCAGCAGCCCCTTCGCGACTAGCGGGAGGGCCGGGGAGCTGTTTTTT
D: TRBD2
V: TRBV7-2
size: .
J: TRBJ2-2

CDR3: CVSSPPPEADIQYF
DNA: TGTGTCAGCAGCCCACCCCCTGAAGCAGATATACAGTATTTT
D: .
V: TRBV11-1
size: .
J: TRBJ2-3

CDR3: CSVWTSAANTGELFF
DNA: TGTAGCGTATGGACTAGCGCGGCGAACACCGGGGAGCTGTTTTTT
D: TRBD2
V: TRBV29-1
size: .
J: TRBJ2-2

CDR3: CANIQLRGQGLEAFF
DNA: TGTGCCAACATCCAACTTAGGGGACAGGGTCTTGAAGCTTTCTTT
D: TRBD1
V: TRBV28
size: once
J: TRBJ1-1

CDR3: CASGHVGLVPETHYF
DNA: TGTGCCAGCGGCCACGTTGGGCTAGTCCCAGAGACCCATTACTTC
D: .
V: TRBV11-2
size: .
J: TRBJ2-5

CDR3: CASSIGGETQYF
DNA: TGTGCCAGCAGCATAGGAGGAGAGACCCAGTACTTC
D: .
V: TRBV7-9
size: .
J: TRBJ2-5